This T cell receptor (beta chain) appears in the sequencing data of a study of T cells in Graves' hyperthyroidism and ophthalmopathy. For Graves' hyperthyroidism to be stable, ophthalmopathy could not progress within 18 months. Hyperthyroidism patients were newly diagnosed, had disease duration under 2 months, and were aged 18 to 65 years. V was clipped by 5 bases and J by 0 bases, with 10 bases between them. The CDR3 is made up of 15 amino acids. The V gene's germline CDR1 is SGHVS and CDR2 FNYEAQ. Researchers amplified the TCR beta CDR3 regions from RNA transcripts. The HTBI primer set drove a first-round RT-PCR of the TCR CDR3. Via MiXCR, TCRdb re-called the multiplex PCR reads, giving one row per CDR3 protein. The sample has 750,000 to 900,000 distinct CDR3 sequences, 38% seen once.

The receptor was derived from a man between 18 and 29 years old with Graves' hyperthyroidism. This chain links TRBV7-6 with TRBJ2-2; D is ambiguous. Sequenced sample: blood. The CDR3: CASSPRVSNTGELFF. In DNA form, the CDR3 reads TGTGCCAGCAGCCCACGGGTATCGAACACCGGGGAGCTGTTTTTT. Variable domain in full (rest from reference TRBV7-6 and TRBJ2-2): GAGVSQSPRYKVTKRGQDVALRCDPISGHVSLYWYRQALGQGPEFLTYFNYEAQQDKSGLPNDRFSAERPEGSISTLTIQRTEQRDSAMYRCASSPRVSNTGELFFGEGSRLTVL.